This T cell receptor beta chain emerged from a study of CD8 T cells in Susac syndrome. TEMRA cells were FACS-enriched, while CD8+ and CD4+ T cells were negatively isolated. This clonotype occurred once. RNA, at about 0.45 to 1 ug, was reverse transcribed with random hexamers. TCRdb fed the immunoSEQ multiplex PCR reads into MiXCR, producing one record per CDR3 protein. The data hold roughly 120,000 distinct CDR3 sequences, with 90% to 95% observed a single time. Sequenced material: CD4+ T cells from PBMCs. The receptor's source is a human donor with multiple sclerosis.

The CDR3 region is CASSPYGAFMATEAFF. The CDR3 nucleotides read TGTGCCAGCTCACCATACGGGGCCTTCATGGCCACTGAAGCTTTCTTT. The chain couples TRBV18 to TRBJ1-1, with D maybe TRBD1 (5 bases). V lost 2 bases and J 4 bases, leaving 17 bases between the germline ends. The CDR3 sequence is 16 residues long. Germline CDR1 and CDR2: KGHSH and LQKENI.